The clone carrying this T cell receptor (beta chain) has just a few counts. These data are taken from a study of T-cell memory formation after mild COVID-19. The germline V and J ends were trimmed by 7 bases and 2 bases, with 16 bases remaining between them. The CDR3 sequence is 15 residues long. One entry per CDR3 protein results from TCRdb running MiXCR on the 5' RACE reads. The sample yields around 300,000 distinct CDR3 sequences, around 13% seen once. The J gene is TRBJ2-3, the V gene TRBV12-3 or TRBV12-4; D uncertain. The sample taken for sequencing was PBMCs or a T cell subset sorted from them (not recorded which). The TCR sequence derives from a man aged 18 to 29 who had mild COVID-19 (a few samples of this study predate the infection). Cell type and time point are not known. The CDR3 DNA follows: TGTGCCAGCAATCCTATGGGCAGCAACACAGATACGCAGTATTTT. Its protein product is CASNPMGSNTDTQYF.